Listed here are 32 T cell receptor beta chains from one sample, sequenced in a study of T cells in Graves' hyperthyroidism and ophthalmopathy. TCR beta CDR3 region amplification was performed from RNA transcripts. The TCR CDR3 was amplified in a first-round RT-PCR using the HTBI primer set. Each CDR3 protein gets one entry after TCRdb re-called the multiplex PCR reads with MiXCR. The sample records about 420,000 distinct CDR3 sequences, around 15% being singletons. The sample comprised blood. The receptors originated from a woman aged 18-29 years with Graves' hyperthyroidism.

The chain is built from TRBV9 and TRBJ1-2; TRBD1 matches 12 bases. V lost 4 bases to trimming and J lost 6 bases; unmatched junction nucleotides: 10. Per germline, CDR1 SGDLS and CDR2 YYNGEE. This CDR3 region has 16 residues. The DNA of the CDR3 is TGTGCCAGCAGCCCCTCTCAAGGGACAGGGGGCGATGGCTACACCTTC. It translates to CASSPSQGTGGDGYTF.

The chain employs TRBV5-8 and TRBJ1-6; no clear D. CDR1 and CDR2 from the germline V gene are SGHTS and YDEGEE. This CDR3 spans 12 amino acids. Deletions cut 4 bases from V and 4 bases from J, with 3 bases between. CDR3 bases: TGTGCCAGCAGCCCGTATAATTCACCCCTCCACTTT. Translated: CASSPYNSPLHF.

A remark on this clonotype: A read error may be the cause here, since a much bigger clone is one base away. The V call is TRBV27, the J call TRBJ2-1; 13 nucleotides line up with TRBD2. This CDR3 contains 16 residues. Germline CDR1 and CDR2: MNHEY and SMNVEV (reference sequence). CDR3: CASGLLAGGPAVEQFF. As DNA, the CDR3 is TGTGCCAGCGGTTTACTAGCGGGAGGGCCGGCGGTAGAGCAGTTCTTC.

This clonotype was counted many times. This chain joins TRBV27 and TRBJ2-7; 9 bases align to TRBD1. Germline CDR1 is MNHEY and CDR2 is SMNVEV (reference sequence). J gave up 1 base and V 5 bases, and 9 bases lay outside the gene matches. This CDR3 has 16 residues. CDR3 residues: CASSLGDRDPSYEQYF. The CDR3 DNA reads TGTGCCAGCAGTCTGGGGGACAGGGACCCATCCTACGAGCAGTACTTC.

This chain links TRBV27 with TRBJ2-7, with 11 positions matching TRBD1. The CDR3 runs to 15 residues. Germline V gives CDR1 MNHEY, CDR2 SMNVEV (reference sequence). Trimming removed 5 bases from V and 1 base from J; junction bases left unmatched: 4. CDR3 protein: CASSARDRGSYEQYF. Written as DNA, the CDR3 is TGTGCCAGCAGTGCCAGGGACAGGGGGTCCTACGAGCAGTACTTC.

This clonotype appeared a few times. The chain links TRBV5-8 to TRBJ2-1; 12 bases align to TRBD1. V shed 4 bases and J 7 bases; nucleotides not matched to a gene: 9. CDR1 and CDR2 (germline): SGHTS, YDEGEE. This CDR3 has 16 residues. CDR3 sequence: CASSHSPGQGANEQFF. As DNA, the CDR3 is TGTGCCAGCAGCCATTCTCCGGGACAGGGGGCAAATGAGCAGTTCTTC.

The gene calls are TRBV19 and TRBJ2-7; 8 bases map to TRBD2. Per germline, CDR1 LNHDA and CDR2 SQIVND (reference sequence). The CDR3 sequence is 16 residues long. Losses at the gene ends were 6 bases for V and 4 bases for J; bases not matched to a gene: 14. The CDR3 protein is CASSITRAGGRYEQYF. Here the CDR3 DNA reads TGTGCCAGTAGCATTACCCGGGCGGGGGGCCGATACGAGCAGTACTTC. Drawing the rest from reference TRBV19 and TRBJ2-7, the complete variable domain is DGGITQSPKYLFRKEGQNVTLSCEQNLNHDAMYWYRQDPGQGLRLIYYSQIVNDFQKGDIAEGYSVSREKKESFPLTVTSAQKNPTAFYLCASSITRAGGRYEQYFGPGTRLTVT.

The chain recombines TRBV3-1 with TRBJ1-6; no reliable D call. The CDR3 runs 12 residues. Deletions cut 1 base from V and 11 bases from J, with 6 bases between. Germline V gene data show CDR1 as LGHDT and CDR2 as YNNKEL (reference sequence). CDR3 nucleotides: TGTGCCAGCAGCCAAGCCGGTGCACCCCTCCACTTT. Translating gives CASSQAGAPLHF.

This clonotype was recorded only once. One junction end disagrees with the germline gene, perhaps due to a read error. The chain combines TRBV7-2 with TRBJ1-5; D unresolved. The CDR3 consists of 11 residues. CDR1 and CDR2 (germline): SGHTA, FQGNSA. The CDR3, as DNA: TGTGCCAGCAGCTTAGATGCATCACAGCTTTTT. Translating it yields CASSLDASQLF.

At least ten counts were recorded for this clonotype. This sequence joins TRBV7-8 and TRBJ2-2, with D perhaps matching TRBD1 (6 bases). The V gene lost 4 bases and the J gene lost 3 bases, with 12 bases spanning the gap. Germline loops: CDR1 SGHVS, CDR2 FQNEAQ. The CDR3 covers 15 residues. The CDR3 DNA follows: TGTGCCAGCAGCTCAGTCAGGGGATACACCGGGGAGCTGTTTTTT. Its translation: CASSSVRGYTGELFF.

This clonotype occurred many times. The chain links TRBV11-2 to TRBJ1-1; TRBD1 is a possible D gene (5 bases). V was shortened by 3 bases and J by 1 base, with 12 bases between the two germline ends. Germline values: CDR1 SGHAT, CDR2 FQNNGV. The CDR3 is made up of 15 amino acids. The CDR3 region is CASSLEIQGNTEAFF. The CDR3 DNA reads as TGTGCCAGCAGCTTGGAAATTCAGGGGAACACTGAAGCTTTCTTT. The whole variable domain, remainder taken from reference TRBV11-2 and TRBJ1-1, is EAGVAQSPRYKIIEKRQSVAFWCNPISGHATLYWYQQILGQGPKLLIQFQNNGVVDDSQLPKDRFSAERLKGVDSTLKIQPAKLEDSAVYLCASSLEIQGNTEAFFGQGTRLTVV.

This clonotype was counted only a few times. The chain joins TRBV6-1 to TRBJ2-6; D not resolved. V lost 1 base and J 4 bases, leaving 17 bases between the germline ends. Germline CDR1 and CDR2: MNHNS and SASEGT. The CDR3 contains 18 residues. This CDR3 is CASSEGTQKPAGANVLTF. The CDR3 DNA sequence: TGTGCCAGCAGTGAAGGGACGCAAAAACCGGCAGGGGCCAACGTCCTGACTTTC.

This clonotype was counted at least ten times. The chain joins TRBV20-1 to TRBJ2-3; 7 nucleotides align to TRBD2. Germline V lookup: CDR1 DFQATT, CDR2 SNEGSKA (reference sequence). V lost 1 base to trimming and J lost 4 bases; unmatched junction nucleotides: 5. The CDR3 totals 14 residues. In DNA form, the CDR3 reads TGCAGTGCTAGAGCGGGAGGTGGCGCAGATACGCAGTATTTT. This gives the protein CSARAGGGADTQYF.

At least ten counts were recorded for this clonotype. V is TRBV9 and J is TRBJ2-7; 8 bases are a match to TRBD2. The length of the CDR3 is 14 residues. Per germline, CDR1 SGDLS and CDR2 YYNGEE. V lost 2 bases, J lost 3 bases, and 4 bases stayed unmatched. As DNA, the CDR3 is TGTGCCAGCAGCGTCGCGGGAGGAGGCTACGAGCAGTACTTC. This sequence encodes CASSVAGGGYEQYF.

This clonotype was detected ten times or more. The J gene is TRBJ2-7, the V gene TRBV9; D is unclear. The V gene lost 0 bases and the J gene lost 0 bases, with 4 bases spanning the gap. CDR1 and CDR2 (germline): SGDLS, YYNGEE. The CDR3 consists of 13 residues. CDR3 region: CASSVDPSYEQYF. The CDR3 nucleotides read TGTGCCAGCAGCGTAGACCCCTCCTACGAGCAGTACTTC.

The rearrangement links TRBV2 to TRBJ1-5; a possible D gene is TRBD1 (5 bases). From germline, CDR1 is SNHLY and CDR2 FYNNEI. Trimming stripped 6 bases from V and 5 bases from J, with 20 bases between. This CDR3 region has 16 residues. The CDR3 DNA sequence: TGTGCCAGCAGAAAGGGGAGGACGGGGGGGTATCAGCCCCAGCATTTT. As protein: CASRKGRTGGYQPQHF.

This clonotype has a handful of counts. Being one base from a much bigger clone, this may be a read error. The chain couples TRBV11-2 to TRBJ1-2; D is possibly TRBD1 (6 bases). The CDR3 totals 15 residues. The V and J ends lost 3 bases and 5 bases respectively, with 16 bases between them. From germline, CDR1 is SGHAT and CDR2 FQNNGV. CDR3: CASSFEATGLYGYTF. CDR3 in DNA: TGTGCCAGCAGCTTCGAAGCGACAGGACTTTATGGCTACACCTTC.

This clonotype has a handful of counts. The chain uses TRBV9 and TRBJ2-3; 8 positions match TRBD2. Looked up from germline, CDR1 is SGDLS and CDR2 is YYNGEE. V lost 1 base and J lost 3; bases outside the gene matches: 10. There are 17 residues in the CDR3. CDR3 protein: CASSVRPSGSRTDTQYF. In nucleotides, the CDR3 is TGTGCCAGCAGCGTACGTCCGAGCGGGAGTCGAACAGATACGCAGTATTTT.

The V gene is TRBV20-1, the J gene TRBJ2-5; the match to TRBD2 covers 14 bases. The V gene's germline CDR1 is DFQATT and CDR2 SNEGSKA (reference sequence). The CDR3 is 15 residues long. Germline trimming cut 4 bases from V and 2 bases from J; bases unmatched to any gene: 3. This CDR3 is CSATTSGRDQETQYF. The CDR3 region has the DNA TGCAGTGCTACGACTAGCGGGAGGGATCAAGAGACCCAGTACTTC.

This clonotype was seen a handful of times. This clone may be a read error of a much larger clone one base away. The genes are TRBV18 and TRBJ1-2; D call uncertain. The V end lost 6 bases, the J end lost 4 bases, and 15 bases lay between the germline ends. The CDR3 is 14 residues long. CDR1 is KGHSH and CDR2 is LQKENI in the germline V gene. This CDR3 reads CASSASDRGYGYTF. The CDR3 DNA follows: TGTGCCAGCTCCGCCTCAGATCGAGGCTATGGCTACACCTTC.

This clonotype was seen many times. The rearrangement uses TRBV28 and TRBJ2-7, with a weak D call TRBD1 (5 bases). This CDR3 is built from 17 residues. The V end lost 3 bases, the J end lost 0 bases, and 18 bases lay between the germline ends. In germline, CDR1 is MDHEN, CDR2 SYDVKM. The chain's CDR3 is CASSFRFNRPYSYEQYF. CDR3 DNA sequence: TGTGCCAGCAGTTTTAGGTTTAACAGGCCATACTCCTACGAGCAGTACTTC.

The sample holds many counts of this clonotype. The chain carries TRBV2 and TRBJ1-1; D may be TRBD1 (6 bases). The CDR3 contains 13 residues. V was cut by 6 bases and J by 9 bases, with 17 bases left in between. CDR1 is SNHLY and CDR2 is FYNNEI in the germline V gene. In DNA form, the CDR3 reads TGTGCCAGCAGGTCGGACAGCCAGGGGAAAGCTTTCTTT. Its protein is CASRSDSQGKAFF. The whole variable domain, filled in from reference TRBV2 and TRBJ1-1, reads EPEVTQTPSHQVTQMGQEVILRCVPISNHLYFYWYRQILGQKVEFLVSFYNNEISEKSEIFDDQFSVERPDGSNFTLKIRSTKLEDSAMYFCASRSDSQGKAFFGQGTRLTVV.

This clonotype was picked up many times. This chain connects TRBV6-1 to TRBJ2-1; no clear D gene. CDR1 and CDR2 (germline): MNHNS, SASEGT. The CDR3 sequence is 16 residues long. Trimming left V 7 bases short and J 10 bases short, with 26 bases between. CDR3 DNA: TGTGCCAGCAAGTTTGTTGTTCGGAACAGAAGACGGGAGCAGTTCTTC. Translated: CASKFVVRNRRREQFF.

Only a few counts were recorded for this clonotype. The V and J genes are TRBV10-2 and TRBJ1-4, with a weak D call TRBD1 (6 bases). Trimming stripped 8 bases from V and 2 bases from J, with 12 bases between. The CDR3 runs 14 residues. Germline V gene lookup returns CDR1 WSHSY and CDR2 SAAADI. CDR3 sequence reads: CASQQGRTNEKLFF. The DNA of the CDR3 is TGCGCCAGCCAACAGGGTAGGACTAATGAAAAACTGTTTTTT.

The chain carries TRBV24-1 and TRBJ2-1; maybe TRBD2 (6 bases). CDR1 is KGHDR and CDR2 is SFDVKD in the germline V gene. The length of the CDR3 is 16 residues. The V end was cut by 4 bases, the J end by 6 bases, with 18 bases between. The CDR3 region has the DNA TGTGCCACCAGTGAAGATACGGGGCTAGCGACCAATGAGCAGTTCTTC. It codes for CATSEDTGLATNEQFF.

With respect to this clonotype: It may be a read error: a sequence one base away is much more abundant. The J gene is TRBJ2-1, the V gene TRBV15, with 11 nucleotides matching TRBD1. The CDR3 covers 16 residues. Looked up from germline, CDR1 is LNHNV and CDR2 is YYDKDF (reference sequence). Germline trimming cut 0 bases from V and 8 bases from J; bases unmatched to any gene: 6. The CDR3 DNA is TGTGCCACCAGCAGAGATAGGACAGGGGGCTTAGATGAGCAGTTCTTC. Protein product: CATSRDRTGGLDEQFF. Using reference TRBV15 and TRBJ2-1 for the parts outside the CDR3, the full variable domain is DAMVIQNPRYQVTQFGKPVTLSCSQTLNHNVMYWYQQKSSQAPKLLFHYYDKDFNNEADTPDNFQSRRPNTSFCFLDIRSPGLGDTAMYLCATSRDRTGGLDEQFFGPGTRLTVL.

This clonotype has a count of ten or more. This rearrangement joins TRBV6-1 to TRBJ2-7; D tentatively reads TRBD1 or TRBD2 (5 bases each). Trimming removed 6 bases from V and 3 bases from J, with 9 bases in between. The length of the CDR3 is 12 residues. Germline V gene lookup returns CDR1 MNHNS and CDR2 SASEGT. In DNA, the CDR3 is TGTGCCAGCAGCGAGAGGGGCTACGAGCAGTACTTC. Protein: CASSERGYEQYF.

The chain has TRBV9 and TRBJ1-5; 8 bases align to TRBD1. Germline lookup yields CDR1 SGDLS and CDR2 YYNGEE. The CDR3 has 15 residues. Germline trimming cut 4 bases from V and 5 bases from J; bases unmatched to any gene: 8. The CDR3 bases are TGTGCCAGCAGCCCGTCAACAGGGGGACATCAGCCCCAGCATTTT. Its protein is CASSPSTGGHQPQHF.

A few counts support this clonotype. The gene calls are TRBV6-5 and TRBJ1-6; a possible D gene is TRBD1 (6 bases). CDR3 length equals 18 residues. Looked up from germline, CDR1 is MNHEY and CDR2 is SVGAGI. The germline V and J ends were trimmed by 2 bases and 0 bases, with 14 bases remaining between them. The CDR3 DNA sequence: TGTGCCAGCAGTTACGTAGGGGGAACGAGCTCCTATAATTCACCCCTCCACTTT. Protein sequence: CASSYVGGTSSYNSPLHF.

This clonotype occurred a few times. The chain combines TRBV6-1 with TRBJ2-1, with 8 nucleotides matching TRBD2. V was pared by 8 bases and J by 9 bases, with 15 bases of the junction left unmatched. Germline CDR1 is MNHNS and CDR2 is SASEGT. There are 15 residues in the CDR3. CDR3 bases: TGTGCCAGCGCAGTGGAGGCTAGCGGGCCGATTGAGCAGTTCTTC. Translating it yields CASAVEASGPIEQFF.

This clonotype showed up just a few times. The chain combines TRBV10-3 with TRBJ1-6; TRBD1 is a possible D gene (5 bases). Trimming left V 5 bases short and J 5 bases short, with 10 bases between. The CDR3 extends over 14 amino acids. Germline-derived CDR1 and CDR2 are ENHRY and SYGVKD. CDR3 coding DNA: TGTGCCATCAGTTCGGGGCCCAATAATTCACCCCTCCACTTT. Protein: CAISSGPNNSPLHF.

This clonotype was counted ten times or more. This rearrangement joins TRBV2 to TRBJ2-4, with no clear D. Germline-derived CDR1 and CDR2 are SNHLY and FYNNEI. This CDR3 comprises 17 residues. V shed 7 bases and J shed 2 bases, with 21 bases lying between them. The CDR3 coding sequence is TGTGCCAGCAAAAATACAGCCGTACCTACTTCCAAAAACATTCAGTACTTC. The encoded protein is CASKNTAVPTSKNIQYF.